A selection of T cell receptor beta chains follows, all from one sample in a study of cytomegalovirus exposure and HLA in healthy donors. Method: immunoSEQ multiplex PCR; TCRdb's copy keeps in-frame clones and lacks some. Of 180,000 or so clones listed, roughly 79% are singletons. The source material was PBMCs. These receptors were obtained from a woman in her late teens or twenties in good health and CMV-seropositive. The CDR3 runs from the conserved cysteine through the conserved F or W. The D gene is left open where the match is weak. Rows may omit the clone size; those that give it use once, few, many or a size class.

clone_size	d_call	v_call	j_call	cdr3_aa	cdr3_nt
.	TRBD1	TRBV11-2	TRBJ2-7	CASSLYRGSYEQYF	TGTGCCAGCAGCTTATACAGGGGCTCCTACGAGCAGTACTTC
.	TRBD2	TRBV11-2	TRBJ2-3	CASSRRLIAGDTDTQYF	TGTGCCAGCAGCAGACGTTTGATAGCGGGAGACACAGATACGCAGTATTTT
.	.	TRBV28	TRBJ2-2	CASSYHSTGELFF	TGTGCCAGCAGTTATCACTCAACGGGGGAGCTGTTTTTT
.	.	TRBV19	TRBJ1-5	CASSMGQRNQPQHF	TGTGCCAGTAGTATGGGCCAGCGCAATCAGCCCCAGCATTTT
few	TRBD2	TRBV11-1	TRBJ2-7	CASSSDSSGGLTYEQYF	TGTGCCAGCAGCTCGGATTCTAGCGGGGGGCTAACCTACGAGCAGTACTTC
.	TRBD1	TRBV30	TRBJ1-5	CAWSNLADRGNQPQHF	TGTGCCTGGAGTAACTTAGCGGACAGGGGCAATCAGCCCCAGCATTTT
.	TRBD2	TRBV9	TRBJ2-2	CASSVGGAGGNTGELFF	TGTGCCAGCAGCGTAGGGGGTGCGGGGGGGAACACCGGGGAGCTGTTTTTT
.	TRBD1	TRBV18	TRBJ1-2	CASSPQGQLSNYGYTF	TGTGCCAGCTCACCACAGGGACAGCTTTCAAACTATGGCTACACCTTC
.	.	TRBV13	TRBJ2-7	CASSLYAGQFYEQYF	TGTGCCAGCAGCCTTTACGCGGGGCAGTTCTACGAGCAGTACTTC
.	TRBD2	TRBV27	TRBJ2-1	CASRWRGAYNEQFF	TGTGCCAGCAGATGGCGGGGGGCTTACAATGAGCAGTTCTTC
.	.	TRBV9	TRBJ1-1	CASSVGTEWTEAFF	TGTGCCAGCAGCGTAGGGACAGAATGGACTGAAGCTTTCTTT
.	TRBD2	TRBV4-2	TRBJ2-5	CASSPRGGLETQYF	TGTGCCAGCAGCCCTCGGGGGGGATTAGAGACCCAGTACTTC
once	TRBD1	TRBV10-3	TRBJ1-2	CAISASGQGANYGYTF	TGTGCCATCAGCGCCTCCGGACAGGGAGCTAACTATGGCTACACCTTC
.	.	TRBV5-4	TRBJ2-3	CASSQGSDTQYF	TGTGCCAGCAGTCAGGGTTCAGATACGCAGTATTTT
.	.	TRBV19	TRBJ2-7	CASTDRDTAYEQYF	TGTGCCAGTACCGACCGGGACACCGCCTACGAGCAGTACTTC
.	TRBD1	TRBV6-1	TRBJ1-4	CASNAHRGSNEKLFF	TGTGCCAGCAATGCCCACAGGGGGTCTAATGAAAAACTGTTTTTT
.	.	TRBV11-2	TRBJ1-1	CASSLVSGKTEAFF	TGTGCCAGCAGCTTAGTATCCGGGAAGACTGAAGCTTTCTTT
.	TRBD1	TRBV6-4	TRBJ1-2	CARGTEARGYTF	TGTGCCAGAGGGACAGAGGCGCGGGGCTACACCTTC
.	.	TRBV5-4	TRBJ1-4	CASSWSGNEKLFF	TGTGCCAGCAGCTGGTCGGGGAATGAAAAACTGTTTTTT
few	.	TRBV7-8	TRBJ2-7	CASSLDPLRGQEQYF	TGTGCCAGCAGCTTAGATCCATTAAGGGGCCAAGAGCAGTACTTC
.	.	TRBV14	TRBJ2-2	CASSQLNTGELFF	TGTGCCAGCAGCCAACTGAACACCGGGGAGCTGTTTTTT
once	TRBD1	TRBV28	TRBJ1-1	CASGEGQGLGTFF	TGTGCCAGCGGCGAGGGACAGGGATTAGGAACTTTCTTT
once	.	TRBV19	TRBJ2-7	CASSIAVRQIYEQYF	TGTGCCAGTAGTATAGCCGTGAGACAGATCTACGAGCAGTACTTC
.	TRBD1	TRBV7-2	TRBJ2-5	CASSATGGGETQYF	TGTGCCAGCAGCGCCACAGGGGGCGGAGAGACCCAGTACTTC
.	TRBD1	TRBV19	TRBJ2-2	CASNNGQGYTGELFF	TGTGCCAGTAATAATGGACAGGGGTACACCGGGGAGCTGTTTTTT
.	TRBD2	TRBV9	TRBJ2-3	CASSVRGGLGADTQYF	TGTGCCAGCAGCGTGCGGGGGGGCCTTGGCGCAGATACGCAGTATTTT
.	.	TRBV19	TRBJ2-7	CASSIVTGGAGYEQYF	TGTGCCAGTAGTATTGTAACAGGTGGGGCTGGTTACGAGCAGTACTTC
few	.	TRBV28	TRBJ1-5	CASSFPNQPQHF	TGTGCCAGCAGTTTCCCGAATCAGCCCCAGCATTTT
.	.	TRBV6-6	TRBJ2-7	CASTSVIPYEQYF	TGTGCCAGCACTTCGGTAATCCCCTACGAGCAGTACTTC
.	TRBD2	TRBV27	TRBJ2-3	CASSLKWSGLAGLSHTQYF	TGTGCCAGCAGTTTGAAGTGGAGTGGTTTAGCGGGGCTAAGTCATACGCAGTATTTT
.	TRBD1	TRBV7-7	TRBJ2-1	CASSLQGAAYNEQFF	TGTGCCAGCAGCTTGCAGGGGGCTGCCTACAATGAGCAGTTCTTC
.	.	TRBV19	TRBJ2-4	CASSISHSRVGNIQYF	TGTGCCAGTAGTATATCTCACTCGCGGGTTGGAAACATTCAGTACTTC
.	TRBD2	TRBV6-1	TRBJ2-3	CASSEAGLAGSDTQYF	TGTGCCAGCAGTGAAGCGGGACTAGCGGGGTCAGATACGCAGTATTTT
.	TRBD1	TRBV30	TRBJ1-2	CAWSVSQGGNGYTF	TGTGCCTGGAGTGTAAGTCAAGGGGGCAATGGCTACACCTTC
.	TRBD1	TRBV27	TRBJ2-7	CASRLAGGHEQYF	TGTGCCAGCAGGCTTGCAGGGGGCCACGAGCAGTACTTC
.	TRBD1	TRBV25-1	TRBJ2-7	CASTQGAHEQYF	TGTGCCAGCACCCAGGGGGCCCACGAGCAGTACTTC
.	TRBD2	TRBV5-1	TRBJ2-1	CASSLEGGGAGEQFF	TGCGCCAGCAGCTTGGAGGGCGGGGGGGCCGGTGAGCAGTTCTTC
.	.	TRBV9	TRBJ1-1	CASSVGGGGTEAFF	TGTGCCAGCAGCGTAGGAGGGGGGGGCACTGAAGCTTTCTTT
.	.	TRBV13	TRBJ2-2	CASRIGVSGELFF	TGTGCCAGCAGGATAGGGGTTTCCGGGGAGCTGTTTTTT
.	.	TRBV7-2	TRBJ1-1	CASSFGQVGRRAEAFF	TGTGCCAGCAGCTTTGGTCAAGTCGGCCGGCGGGCTGAAGCTTTCTTT